A selection of T cell receptor beta chains follows, all from one sample in a study of T cell responses to AZD1222 COVID-19 vaccine. The assay was immunoSEQ multiplex PCR, and TCRdb's table has in-frame clones only and misses some. The sample carries roughly 200,000 clones, approximately 91% recorded once. The sample was peripheral blood, taken 28 days after the second AZD1222 dose. The receptors come from an adult who received the AZD1222 COVID-19 vaccine. The CDR3 runs from the conserved cysteine through the conserved F or W. Fields, in order: clone size, J gene, D gene, V gene, CDR3 protein, CDR3 DNA. D genes are given only for firm matches. Size is stated for part of the rows, as once, few or many counts, or as a class when the clone is expanded.

clone size: .; J gene: TRBJ2-3; D gene: .; V gene: TRBV7-7; CDR3 protein: CASSLAPLQLDTQYF; CDR3 DNA: TGTGCTAGCAGCTTAGCCCCCCTACAGTTAGATACGCAGTATTTT
clone size: .; J gene: TRBJ1-1; D gene: .; V gene: TRBV14; CDR3 protein: CASSPDLGGLNTEAFF; CDR3 DNA: TGTGCCAGCAGCCCTGATCTTGGGGGTTTGAACACTGAAGCTTTCTTT
clone size: .; J gene: TRBJ1-5; D gene: .; V gene: TRBV6-2/TRBV6-3; CDR3 protein: CASSYSPLLPGNQPQHF; CDR3 DNA: TGTGCCAGCAGTTACTCGCCTCTCCTGCCCGGCAATCAGCCCCAGCATTTT
clone size: .; J gene: TRBJ1-1; D gene: .; V gene: TRBV9; CDR3 protein: CASSNRQSSTEAFF; CDR3 DNA: TGTGCCAGCAGCAACCGACAGAGTAGCACTGAAGCTTTCTTT
clone size: .; J gene: TRBJ1-2; D gene: .; V gene: TRBV20-1; CDR3 protein: CSASSVDSANYGYTF; CDR3 DNA: TGCAGTGCTAGTAGTGTTGACAGTGCTAACTATGGCTACACCTTC
clone size: .; J gene: TRBJ2-2; D gene: .; V gene: TRBV6-1; CDR3 protein: CASSEQGYDTGELFF; CDR3 DNA: TGTGCCAGCAGTGAACAGGGGTACGACACCGGGGAGCTGTTTTTT
clone size: .; J gene: TRBJ2-1; D gene: .; V gene: TRBV30; CDR3 protein: CAWGTVSSYNEQFF; CDR3 DNA: TGTGCCTGGGGGACTGTCAGCTCCTACAATGAGCAGTTCTTC
clone size: once; J gene: TRBJ1-6; D gene: .; V gene: TRBV28; CDR3 protein: CASSLGPQNSPLHF; CDR3 DNA: TGTGCCAGCAGTTTAGGCCCCCAGAATTCACCCCTCCACTTT
clone size: many; J gene: TRBJ1-1; D gene: .; V gene: TRBV20-1; CDR3 protein: CSASGGGDTEAFF; CDR3 DNA: TGCAGTGCTAGTGGTGGAGGGGACACTGAAGCTTTCTTT
clone size: .; J gene: TRBJ1-3; D gene: .; V gene: TRBV2; CDR3 protein: CASRGDTGRNTIYF; CDR3 DNA: TGTGCCAGCAGGGGCGATACAGGGAGAAACACCATATATTTT
clone size: .; J gene: TRBJ2-1; D gene: .; V gene: TRBV7-9; CDR3 protein: CASSLVGAGQFF; CDR3 DNA: TGTGCCAGCAGCTTAGTGGGGGCAGGGCAGTTCTTC
clone size: .; J gene: TRBJ1-4; D gene: TRBD1; V gene: TRBV5-1; CDR3 protein: CASSPMGQGGGEKLFF; CDR3 DNA: TGCGCCAGCAGCCCGATGGGACAGGGAGGTGGAGAAAAACTGTTTTTT
clone size: .; J gene: TRBJ1-4; D gene: .; V gene: TRBV5-1; CDR3 protein: CASSLAGTGLNEKLFF; CDR3 DNA: TGCGCCAGCAGCTTGGCGGGTACAGGACTTAATGAAAAACTGTTTTTT
clone size: .; J gene: TRBJ1-2; D gene: TRBD1; V gene: TRBV11-2; CDR3 protein: CASRRTGQAYGYTF; CDR3 DNA: TGTGCCAGCCGACGGACAGGCCAAGCCTATGGCTACACCTTC
clone size: .; J gene: TRBJ2-3; D gene: TRBD2; V gene: TRBV23-1; CDR3 protein: CASSQTTSGGSIPTTDTQYF; CDR3 DNA: TGCGCCAGCAGTCAAACGACTAGCGGGGGGTCAATCCCTACCACAGATACGCAGTATTTT
clone size: once; J gene: TRBJ2-7; D gene: TRBD2; V gene: TRBV11-2; CDR3 protein: CASSFGTNYEQYF; CDR3 DNA: TGTGCCAGCAGCTTTGGGACTAACTACGAGCAGTACTTC
clone size: .; J gene: TRBJ1-4; D gene: .; V gene: TRBV29-1; CDR3 protein: CNRLRGRQGGEKLFF; CDR3 DNA: TGCAACCGTTTGAGGGGGAGGCAGGGAGGAGAAAAACTGTTTTTT
clone size: .; J gene: TRBJ1-1; D gene: .; V gene: TRBV6-5; CDR3 protein: CASSRLRPMNTEAFF; CDR3 DNA: TGTGCCAGCAGTCGGCTGCGACCCATGAACACTGAAGCTTTCTTT
clone size: .; J gene: TRBJ2-7; D gene: TRBD1; V gene: TRBV27; CDR3 protein: CASSDWDRARGEQYF; CDR3 DNA: TGTGCCAGCAGTGATTGGGACAGGGCCAGGGGCGAGCAGTACTTC
clone size: .; J gene: TRBJ2-7; D gene: TRBD2; V gene: TRBV7-2; CDR3 protein: CASSFDIGGGVYEQYF; CDR3 DNA: TGTGCCAGCAGCTTCGACATAGGCGGGGGGGTCTACGAGCAGTACTTC
clone size: .; J gene: TRBJ2-7; D gene: .; V gene: TRBV18; CDR3 protein: CASSSEAALGPSEQYF; CDR3 DNA: TGTGCCAGCTCTTCCGAAGCGGCCTTGGGGCCCTCCGAGCAGTACTTC
clone size: .; J gene: TRBJ2-1; D gene: TRBD2; V gene: TRBV14; CDR3 protein: CASSQAWLSGSVGEQFF; CDR3 DNA: TGTGCCAGCAGCCAAGCATGGTTGAGCGGGAGTGTCGGTGAGCAGTTCTTC
clone size: .; J gene: TRBJ2-3; D gene: .; V gene: TRBV7-2; CDR3 protein: CASSSTTRAHTQYF; CDR3 DNA: TGTGCCAGCAGCTCAACCACGAGGGCTCATACGCAGTATTTT
clone size: .; J gene: TRBJ2-7; D gene: .; V gene: TRBV6-5; CDR3 protein: CATAPYEQYF; CDR3 DNA: TGTGCCACCGCCCCCTACGAGCAGTACTTC
clone size: .; J gene: TRBJ1-2; D gene: .; V gene: TRBV4-1; CDR3 protein: CASSQAEGGVDGYTF; CDR3 DNA: TGCGCCAGCAGCCAAGCTGAGGGAGGTGTGGATGGCTACACCTTC
clone size: .; J gene: TRBJ2-7; D gene: .; V gene: TRBV4-1; CDR3 protein: CASSGTTYGQYF; CDR3 DNA: TGCGCCAGCAGCGGGACAACCTACGGGCAGTACTTC
clone size: .; J gene: TRBJ2-3; D gene: .; V gene: TRBV12-5; CDR3 protein: CASGLSGQALIGTDTQYF; CDR3 DNA: TGTGCTAGTGGTTTGTCTGGCCAGGCCCTTATAGGCACAGATACGCAGTATTTT
clone size: .; J gene: TRBJ2-2; D gene: TRBD2; V gene: TRBV15; CDR3 protein: CATSRTGSGGGELFF; CDR3 DNA: TGTGCCACCAGCAGAACGGGGAGCGGGGGCGGGGAGCTGTTTTTT
clone size: .; J gene: TRBJ1-5; D gene: .; V gene: TRBV10-2; CDR3 protein: CASSPQGRGAAQPQHF; CDR3 DNA: TGCGCCAGCAGCCCACAGGGAAGAGGGGCGGCTCAGCCCCAGCATTTT
clone size: .; J gene: TRBJ1-2; D gene: .; V gene: TRBV11-2; CDR3 protein: CASSSSGGSLNYGYTF; CDR3 DNA: TGTGCCAGCAGCTCGAGTGGGGGTTCTCTTAACTATGGCTACACCTTC
clone size: .; J gene: TRBJ1-2; D gene: .; V gene: TRBV3-1/TRBV3-2; CDR3 protein: CASSYKPAGSHYGYTF; CDR3 DNA: TGTGCCAGCAGCTACAAACCGGCGGGGTCGCACTATGGCTACACCTTC
clone size: few; J gene: TRBJ1-2; D gene: .; V gene: TRBV6-5; CDR3 protein: CASILTGGANYGYTF; CDR3 DNA: TGTGCCAGCATTCTTACGGGGGGGGCTAACTATGGCTACACCTTC
clone size: .; J gene: TRBJ2-3; D gene: TRBD2; V gene: TRBV2; CDR3 protein: CASGTSGSRTDTQYF; CDR3 DNA: TGTGCCAGCGGGACTAGCGGGTCGAGAACAGATACGCAGTATTTT
clone size: .; J gene: TRBJ1-2; D gene: .; V gene: TRBV2; CDR3 protein: CASLSRANGYTF; CDR3 DNA: TGTGCCAGCCTGAGCAGGGCCAATGGCTACACCTTC
clone size: .; J gene: TRBJ2-7; D gene: .; V gene: TRBV14; CDR3 protein: CASSLYSGYEQYF; CDR3 DNA: TGTGCCAGCAGCCTATATAGCGGCTACGAGCAGTACTTC
clone size: .; J gene: TRBJ2-6; D gene: .; V gene: TRBV18; CDR3 protein: CASSLVSGANVLTF; CDR3 DNA: TGTGCCAGCTCACTGGTCTCTGGGGCCAACGTCCTGACTTTC